This is a list of T cell receptor beta chains from one sample in a study of blood T cell repertoires in COVID-19. Assay used: immunoSEQ multiplex PCR; TCRdb lists only in-frame clones, some missing. The sample consists of a few hundred thousand clones, about 89% of them appearing once. Sequenced sample: PBMCs or T cells enriched from blood (not recorded which). Source of these receptors: a woman aged 40 to 49 who had recovered from COVID-19. Each CDR3 is given with its conserved first and last residue. The D gene is left open where the match is weak. Size tells how often a clone was seen (once, few, many) or the class of an expanded clone, and some rows leave it out.

clone_size	j_call	v_call	d_call	cdr3_nt	cdr3_aa
once	TRBJ2-1	TRBV23-1	TRBD2	TGCGCCAGCAGTCAAACCTCAGGACTAGCGGGGCCTGATGAGCAGTTCTTC	CASSQTSGLAGPDEQFF
NA	TRBJ1-3	TRBV27	NA	TGTGCCAGCAGTTTAATGGGGGGGCTGGCTGGAAACACCATATATTTT	CASSLMGGLAGNTIYF
NA	TRBJ1-6	TRBV28	NA	TGTGCCAGCACCGGGGTGGGGTTGGGGAATTCACCCCTCCACTTT	CASTGVGLGNSPLHF
NA	TRBJ2-5	TRBV27	NA	TGTGCCAGCAGCCCTAAGATTGGGGGCATGGAGACCCAGTACTTC	CASSPKIGGMETQYF
NA	TRBJ1-5	TRBV7-2	TRBD1	TGTGCCAGCAGCTTAGAGTTGTTCAGGGGGAATCAGCCCCAGCATTTT	CASSLELFRGNQPQHF
NA	TRBJ1-2	TRBV13	TRBD1	TGTGCCAGCAGCCCGGACAGGGGCGACGTCTATGGCTACACCTTC	CASSPDRGDVYGYTF
NA	TRBJ2-7	TRBV11-3	NA	TGTGCCAGCAGCTTAGGAGGGGACTCCTCCTACGAGCAGTACTTC	CASSLGGDSSYEQYF
once	TRBJ1-5	TRBV5-5	NA	TGTGCCAGCAGCTTAGAGACACATAGCAATCAGCCCCAGCATTTT	CASSLETHSNQPQHF
NA	TRBJ2-7	TRBV6-2/TRBV6-3	TRBD2	TGTGCCAGCAGTTACTTTGGACTAGCGGTCACTAGCTCCTACGAGCAGTACTTC	CASSYFGLAVTSSYEQYF
once	TRBJ2-1	TRBV7-9	NA	TGTGCCAGCAGCTTATGGGACAAGGGGAATGAGCAGTTCTTC	CASSLWDKGNEQFF
few	TRBJ1-1	TRBV7-6	TRBD1	TGTGCCAGCAGCTTAGCCAGGACAGGCATGGTCGTCACGGAAGCTTTCTTT	CASSLARTGMVVTEAFF
NA	TRBJ2-6	TRBV24-1	NA	TGTGCCACCAGTGATTTGGAGAACGGGGCCAACGTCCTGACTTTC	CATSDLENGANVLTF
NA	TRBJ1-4	TRBV30	TRBD1	TGTGCCTGGAGTCCCGGGACAGGAGGTGAAAAACTGTTTTTT	CAWSPGTGGEKLFF
few	TRBJ2-7	TRBV7-6	NA	TGTGCCAGCAGCGTCGGGACTTCCTACGAGCAGTACTTC	CASSVGTSYEQYF
NA	TRBJ2-5	TRBV5-1	NA	TGCGCCAGCAGCCCAAACCGGAGGGAGACCCAGTACTTC	CASSPNRRETQYF
NA	TRBJ2-7	TRBV7-2	TRBD2	TGTGCCAGCAGCTTAGCTGCCCGGACTAGCGGGCACTACGAGCAGTACTTC	CASSLAARTSGHYEQYF
NA	TRBJ1-1	TRBV27	NA	TGTGCCAGCAGTTTAACAGCAGGAAACACTGAAGCTTTCTTT	CASSLTAGNTEAFF
NA	TRBJ1-2	TRBV2	NA	TGTGCCAGCAGGGCAGGGGCTTATGGCTACACCTTC	CASRAGAYGYTF
NA	TRBJ1-1	TRBV30	NA	TGTGCCTGGAGTGTTTGGCAACCAAATGAAGCTTTCTTT	CAWSVWQPNEAFF
NA	TRBJ1-2	TRBV14	TRBD1	TGTGCCAGCAGCCAAGATCTTCGCCAGGGGCCCGCACAGGGGGGCTATGGCTACACCTTC	CASSQDLRQGPAQGGYGYTF
NA	TRBJ2-5	TRBV30	NA	TGTGCCTGGAGTCCCGGTGAGAGAAAGACCCAGTACTTC	CAWSPGERKTQYF
NA	TRBJ1-4	TRBV9	NA	TGTGCCAGCAGCGCAGGGAATGCTAATGAAAAACTGTTTTTT	CASSAGNANEKLFF
NA	TRBJ2-1	TRBV7-3	NA	TGTGCCAGCAGCGTAACCGGGACGGGGGTTTACAGTGAGCAGTTCTTC	CASSVTGTGVYSEQFF
NA	TRBJ1-4	TRBV24-1	NA	TGTGCCACCAGTGATCCCGGGACAGAAAAACTGTTTTTT	CATSDPGTEKLFF
NA	TRBJ1-1	TRBV4-1	TRBD1	TGCGCCAGCAGCCAAGTTGGGACAGCAAAAGGGGAAGCTTTCTTT	CASSQVGTAKGEAFF
NA	TRBJ1-4	TRBV4-1	NA	TGCGCCAGCAGCCAAAGTTTCTTGGTCAGGAATAAGGATGAAAAACTGTTTTTT	CASSQSFLVRNKDEKLFF
few	TRBJ2-7	TRBV7-2	TRBD2	TGTGCCAGCAGCTTAGAAGCTAGCGGGGTACGGGAGCAGTACTTC	CASSLEASGVREQYF
NA	TRBJ2-5	TRBV24-1	NA	TGTGCCACCAGTGATCAGGGGCGAGGGGAGACCCAGTACTTC	CATSDQGRGETQYF
NA	TRBJ1-2	TRBV30	TRBD1	TGTGCCTGGAGCTTCCTTATACGGACAGGGCCAAACTATGGCTACACCTTC	CAWSFLIRTGPNYGYTF
NA	TRBJ2-1	TRBV27	TRBD2	TGTGCCAGCATTAATAGCGGGGGGGCCCTCAATGAGCAGTTCTTC	CASINSGGALNEQFF
NA	TRBJ1-6	TRBV6-6	TRBD1	TGTGCCAGCAGTAGGGACAGGGGTGATTCACCCCTCCACTTT	CASSRDRGDSPLHF
NA	TRBJ1-2	TRBV4-3	NA	TGCGCCAGCAGCCAAGATTTTAGGCAGGGTGGGAATGGCTACACCTTC	CASSQDFRQGGNGYTF
once	TRBJ1-2	TRBV7-8	NA	TGTGCCAGCAGCTTAGCGAGAGACGGAGTGAACTATGGCTACACCTTC	CASSLARDGVNYGYTF
NA	TRBJ2-1	TRBV28	TRBD2	TGTGCCAGCAGCCTGACTAGCGGGACCTCCTACAATGAGCAGTTCTTC	CASSLTSGTSYNEQFF
NA	TRBJ1-2	TRBV12-3/TRBV12-4	TRBD1	TGTGCCAGCAGCTACGGGACAGGCAGGGGCTACACCTTC	CASSYGTGRGYTF
few	TRBJ2-3	TRBV7-9	NA	TGTGCCAGCAGCTTTGGCGGGATTTCCACAGATACGCAGTATTTT	CASSFGGISTDTQYF
NA	TRBJ2-7	TRBV24-1	TRBD1	TGTGCCACCAGTGAGCAGACAGGGATGAGCTCCTACGAGCAGTACTTC	CATSEQTGMSSYEQYF
NA	TRBJ2-4	TRBV3-1/TRBV3-2	TRBD2	TGTGCCAGCAGCCAAGATTCGGGACTAGCGGTAGCCAAAAACATTCAGTACTTC	CASSQDSGLAVAKNIQYF
NA	TRBJ2-5	TRBV27	TRBD2	TGTGCCAGCAGTCCACGGACTAGTATGGAGACCCAGTACTTC	CASSPRTSMETQYF
NA	TRBJ2-3	TRBV4-3	NA	TGCGCCAGCAGCCAAGAGGATCGGGGGAGCACAGATACGCAGTATTTT	CASSQEDRGSTDTQYF
NA	TRBJ1-2	TRBV19	NA	TGTGCCAGTAGTATAGACAGAGGGGGAGACTATGGCTACACCTTC	CASSIDRGGDYGYTF
NA	TRBJ2-5	TRBV30	TRBD2	TGTGCCTGGAGTGTAGGGACTAGCGGAAACCAAGAGACCCAGTACTTC	CAWSVGTSGNQETQYF
NA	TRBJ2-7	TRBV6-5	TRBD2	TGTGCCAGCAGCCGTAGCGGGGGGAACTACGAGCAGTACTTC	CASSRSGGNYEQYF
NA	TRBJ1-5	TRBV5-1	TRBD1	TGCGCCAGCAGCTTGGGGACAGGGTCGGAGCCCCAGCATTTT	CASSLGTGSEPQHF
NA	TRBJ1-3	TRBV7-9	NA	TGTGCCAGCAGCTTACTGGGGGGGACTGGAAACACCATATATTTT	CASSLLGGTGNTIYF
NA	TRBJ2-7	TRBV5-5	NA	TGTGCCAGCAGCCCCGTCGGGAGCGGATGGTCCCCCTACGAGCAGTACTTC	CASSPVGSGWSPYEQYF
once	TRBJ1-5	TRBV5-1	NA	TGCGCCAGCAGCTTGGCGGGGGAGCAGCCCCAGCATTTT	CASSLAGEQPQHF
NA	TRBJ2-7	TRBV15	NA	TGTGCCACCAGCAGCCCCCATGACCTGAGGCCCTACGAGCAGTACTTC	CATSSPHDLRPYEQYF
NA	TRBJ2-4	TRBV27	TRBD1	TGTGCCAGCAGTTTAGTGGGGGACAGGGGGGTAGCCAAAAACATTCAGTACTTC	CASSLVGDRGVAKNIQYF